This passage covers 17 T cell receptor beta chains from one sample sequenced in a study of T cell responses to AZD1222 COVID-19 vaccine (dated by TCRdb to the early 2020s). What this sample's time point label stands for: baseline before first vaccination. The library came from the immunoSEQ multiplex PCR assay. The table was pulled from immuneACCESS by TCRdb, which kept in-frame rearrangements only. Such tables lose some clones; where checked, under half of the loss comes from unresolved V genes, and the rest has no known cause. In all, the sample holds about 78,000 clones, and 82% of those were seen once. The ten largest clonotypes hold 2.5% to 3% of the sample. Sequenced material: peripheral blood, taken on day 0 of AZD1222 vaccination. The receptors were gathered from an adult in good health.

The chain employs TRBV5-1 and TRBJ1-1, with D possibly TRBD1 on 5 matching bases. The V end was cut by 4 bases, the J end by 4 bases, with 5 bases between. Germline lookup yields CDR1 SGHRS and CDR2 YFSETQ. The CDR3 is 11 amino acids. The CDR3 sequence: CASSGGTEAFF. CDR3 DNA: TGCGCCAGCAGCGGGGGCACTGAAGCTTTCTTT.

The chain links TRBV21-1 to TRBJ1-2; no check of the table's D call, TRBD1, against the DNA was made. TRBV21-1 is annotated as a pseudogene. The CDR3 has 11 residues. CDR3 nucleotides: TGTGCCAACCCACAGGTCTATGGCTACACCTTC. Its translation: CANPQVYGYTF.

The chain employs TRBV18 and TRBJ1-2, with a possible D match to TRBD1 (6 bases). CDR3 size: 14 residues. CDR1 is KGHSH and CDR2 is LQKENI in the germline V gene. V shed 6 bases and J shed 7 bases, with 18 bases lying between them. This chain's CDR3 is CASSPNSGEPGYTF. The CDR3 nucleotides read TGTGCCAGCTCCCCCAATTCAGGGGAACCTGGCTACACCTTC.

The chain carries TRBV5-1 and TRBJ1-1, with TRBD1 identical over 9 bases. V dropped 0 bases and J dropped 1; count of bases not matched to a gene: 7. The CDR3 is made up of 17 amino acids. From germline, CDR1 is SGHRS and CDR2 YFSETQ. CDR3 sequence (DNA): TGCGCCAGCAGCTTGGCCGGGACAGGGTCCCGGAACACTGAAGCTTTCTTT. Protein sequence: CASSLAGTGSRNTEAFF.

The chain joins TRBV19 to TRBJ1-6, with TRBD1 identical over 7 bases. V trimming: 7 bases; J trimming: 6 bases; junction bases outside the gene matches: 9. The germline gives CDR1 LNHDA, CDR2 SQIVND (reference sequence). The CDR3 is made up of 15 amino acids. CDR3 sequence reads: CASKGGTDFNSPLHF. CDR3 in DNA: TGTGCCAGTAAAGGAGGGACAGACTTTAATTCACCCCTCCACTTT. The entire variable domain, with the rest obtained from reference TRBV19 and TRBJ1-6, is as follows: DGGITQSPKYLFRKEGQNVTLSCEQNLNHDAMYWYRQDPGQGLRLIYYSQIVNDFQKGDIAEGYSVSREKKESFPLTVTSAQKNPTAFYLCASKGGTDFNSPLHFGNGTRLTVT.

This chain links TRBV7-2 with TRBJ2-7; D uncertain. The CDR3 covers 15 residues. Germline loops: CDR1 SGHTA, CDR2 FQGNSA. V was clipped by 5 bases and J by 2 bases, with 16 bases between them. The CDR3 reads CASSVGRYLTYEQYF. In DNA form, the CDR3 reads TGTGCCAGCAGCGTCGGACGTTACCTAACCTACGAGCAGTACTTC.

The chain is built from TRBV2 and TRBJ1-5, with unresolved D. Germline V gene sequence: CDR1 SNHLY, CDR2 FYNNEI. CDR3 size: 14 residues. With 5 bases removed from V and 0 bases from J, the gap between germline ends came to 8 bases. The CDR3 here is CASSTDGSNQPQHF. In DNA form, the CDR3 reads TGTGCCAGCAGTACGGACGGTAGCAATCAGCCCCAGCATTTT.

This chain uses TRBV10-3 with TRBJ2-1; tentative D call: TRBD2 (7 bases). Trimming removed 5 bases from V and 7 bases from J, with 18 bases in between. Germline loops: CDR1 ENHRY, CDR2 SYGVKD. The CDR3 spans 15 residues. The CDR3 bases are TGTGCCATCAGTTGGACTAGGGGGATAGAGAATGAGCAGTTCTTC. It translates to CAISWTRGIENEQFF.

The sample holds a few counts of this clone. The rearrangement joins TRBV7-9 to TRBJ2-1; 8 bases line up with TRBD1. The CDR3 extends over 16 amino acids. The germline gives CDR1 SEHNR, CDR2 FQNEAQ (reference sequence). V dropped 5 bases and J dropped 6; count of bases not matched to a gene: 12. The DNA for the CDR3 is TGTGCCAGCAGCCGAGGGGGCAGGGGGCTCGGCAATGAGCAGTTCTTC. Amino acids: CASSRGGRGLGNEQFF.

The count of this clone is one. The CDR3 is CASSDPAGGPSRGEQFF. CDR3 bases: TGTGCCAGCAGTGACCCCGCGGGGGGGCCCTCGCGGGGTGAGCAGTTCTTC. The chain couples TRBV2 to TRBJ2-1; TRBD2 matches 9 bases. The CDR3 is 17 amino acids. V lost 3 bases to trimming and J lost 9 bases; unmatched junction nucleotides: 15. Germline CDR1 SNHLY, CDR2 FYNNEI.

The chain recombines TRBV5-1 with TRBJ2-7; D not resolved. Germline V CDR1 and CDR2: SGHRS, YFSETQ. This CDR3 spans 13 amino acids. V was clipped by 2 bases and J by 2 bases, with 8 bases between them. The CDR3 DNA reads TGCGCCAGCAGCTTTCAGGCCCCCTACGAGCAGTACTTC. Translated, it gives CASSFQAPYEQYF.

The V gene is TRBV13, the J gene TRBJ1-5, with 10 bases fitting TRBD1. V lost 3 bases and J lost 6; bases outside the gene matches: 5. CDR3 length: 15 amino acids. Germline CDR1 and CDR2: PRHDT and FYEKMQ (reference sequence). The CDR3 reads CASSFGQGEGQPQHF. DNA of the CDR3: TGTGCCAGCAGCTTCGGACAGGGGGAGGGTCAGCCCCAGCATTTT.

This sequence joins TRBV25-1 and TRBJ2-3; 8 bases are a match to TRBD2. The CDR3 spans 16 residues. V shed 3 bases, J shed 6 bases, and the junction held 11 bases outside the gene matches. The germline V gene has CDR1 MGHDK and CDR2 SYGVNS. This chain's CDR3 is CASSDLAREGPDTQYF. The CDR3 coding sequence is TGTGCCAGCAGTGACCTTGCCCGGGAGGGCCCTGATACGCAGTATTTT. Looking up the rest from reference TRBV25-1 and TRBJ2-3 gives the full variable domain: EADIYQTPRYLVIGTGKKITLECSQTMGHDKMYWYQQDPGMELHLIHYSYGVNSTEKGDLSSESTVSRIRTEHFPLTLESARPSHTSQYLCASSDLAREGPDTQYFGPGTRLTVL.

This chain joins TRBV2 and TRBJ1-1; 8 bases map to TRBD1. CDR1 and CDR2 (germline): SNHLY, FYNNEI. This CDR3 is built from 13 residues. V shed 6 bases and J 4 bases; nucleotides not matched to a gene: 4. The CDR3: CASRETGGTEAFF. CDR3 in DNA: TGTGCCAGCAGAGAAACAGGGGGCACTGAAGCTTTCTTT. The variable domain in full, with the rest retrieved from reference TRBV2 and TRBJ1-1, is EPEVTQTPSHQVTQMGQEVILRCVPISNHLYFYWYRQILGQKVEFLVSFYNNEISEKSEIFDDQFSVERPDGSNFTLKIRSTKLEDSAMYFCASRETGGTEAFFGQGTRLTVV.

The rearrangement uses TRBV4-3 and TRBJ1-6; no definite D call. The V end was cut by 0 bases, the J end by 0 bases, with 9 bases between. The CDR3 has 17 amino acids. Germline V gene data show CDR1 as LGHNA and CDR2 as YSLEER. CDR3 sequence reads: CASSQDWMSSYNSPLHF. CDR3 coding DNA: TGCGCCAGCAGCCAAGATTGGATGAGCTCCTATAATTCACCCCTCCACTTT.

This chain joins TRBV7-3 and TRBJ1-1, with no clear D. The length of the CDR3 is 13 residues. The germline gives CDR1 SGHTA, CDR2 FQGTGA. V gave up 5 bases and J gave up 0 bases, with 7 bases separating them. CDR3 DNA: TGTGCCAGCAGCCCCGGGATGAACACTGAAGCTTTCTTT. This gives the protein CASSPGMNTEAFF.

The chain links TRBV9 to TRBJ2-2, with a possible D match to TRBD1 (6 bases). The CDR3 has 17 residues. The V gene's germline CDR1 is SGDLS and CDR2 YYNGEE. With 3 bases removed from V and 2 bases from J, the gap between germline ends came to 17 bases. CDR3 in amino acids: CASSEGLGQINTGELFF. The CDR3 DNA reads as TGTGCCAGCAGCGAGGGCTTAGGACAGATAAACACCGGGGAGCTGTTTTTT.